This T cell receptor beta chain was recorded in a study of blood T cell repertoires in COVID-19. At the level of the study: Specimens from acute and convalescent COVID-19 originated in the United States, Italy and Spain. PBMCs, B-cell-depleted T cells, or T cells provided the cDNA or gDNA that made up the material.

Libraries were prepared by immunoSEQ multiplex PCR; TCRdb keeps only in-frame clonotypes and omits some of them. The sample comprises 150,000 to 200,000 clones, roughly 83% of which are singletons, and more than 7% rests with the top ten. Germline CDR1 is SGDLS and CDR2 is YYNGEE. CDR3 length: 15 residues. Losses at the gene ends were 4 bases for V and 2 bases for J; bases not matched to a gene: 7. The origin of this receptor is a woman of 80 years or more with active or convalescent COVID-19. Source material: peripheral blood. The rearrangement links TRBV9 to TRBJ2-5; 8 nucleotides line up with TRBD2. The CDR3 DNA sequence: TGTGCCAGCAGCCCCCATCCGGGGGGGCAAGAGACCCAGTACTTC. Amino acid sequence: CASSPHPGGQETQYF.